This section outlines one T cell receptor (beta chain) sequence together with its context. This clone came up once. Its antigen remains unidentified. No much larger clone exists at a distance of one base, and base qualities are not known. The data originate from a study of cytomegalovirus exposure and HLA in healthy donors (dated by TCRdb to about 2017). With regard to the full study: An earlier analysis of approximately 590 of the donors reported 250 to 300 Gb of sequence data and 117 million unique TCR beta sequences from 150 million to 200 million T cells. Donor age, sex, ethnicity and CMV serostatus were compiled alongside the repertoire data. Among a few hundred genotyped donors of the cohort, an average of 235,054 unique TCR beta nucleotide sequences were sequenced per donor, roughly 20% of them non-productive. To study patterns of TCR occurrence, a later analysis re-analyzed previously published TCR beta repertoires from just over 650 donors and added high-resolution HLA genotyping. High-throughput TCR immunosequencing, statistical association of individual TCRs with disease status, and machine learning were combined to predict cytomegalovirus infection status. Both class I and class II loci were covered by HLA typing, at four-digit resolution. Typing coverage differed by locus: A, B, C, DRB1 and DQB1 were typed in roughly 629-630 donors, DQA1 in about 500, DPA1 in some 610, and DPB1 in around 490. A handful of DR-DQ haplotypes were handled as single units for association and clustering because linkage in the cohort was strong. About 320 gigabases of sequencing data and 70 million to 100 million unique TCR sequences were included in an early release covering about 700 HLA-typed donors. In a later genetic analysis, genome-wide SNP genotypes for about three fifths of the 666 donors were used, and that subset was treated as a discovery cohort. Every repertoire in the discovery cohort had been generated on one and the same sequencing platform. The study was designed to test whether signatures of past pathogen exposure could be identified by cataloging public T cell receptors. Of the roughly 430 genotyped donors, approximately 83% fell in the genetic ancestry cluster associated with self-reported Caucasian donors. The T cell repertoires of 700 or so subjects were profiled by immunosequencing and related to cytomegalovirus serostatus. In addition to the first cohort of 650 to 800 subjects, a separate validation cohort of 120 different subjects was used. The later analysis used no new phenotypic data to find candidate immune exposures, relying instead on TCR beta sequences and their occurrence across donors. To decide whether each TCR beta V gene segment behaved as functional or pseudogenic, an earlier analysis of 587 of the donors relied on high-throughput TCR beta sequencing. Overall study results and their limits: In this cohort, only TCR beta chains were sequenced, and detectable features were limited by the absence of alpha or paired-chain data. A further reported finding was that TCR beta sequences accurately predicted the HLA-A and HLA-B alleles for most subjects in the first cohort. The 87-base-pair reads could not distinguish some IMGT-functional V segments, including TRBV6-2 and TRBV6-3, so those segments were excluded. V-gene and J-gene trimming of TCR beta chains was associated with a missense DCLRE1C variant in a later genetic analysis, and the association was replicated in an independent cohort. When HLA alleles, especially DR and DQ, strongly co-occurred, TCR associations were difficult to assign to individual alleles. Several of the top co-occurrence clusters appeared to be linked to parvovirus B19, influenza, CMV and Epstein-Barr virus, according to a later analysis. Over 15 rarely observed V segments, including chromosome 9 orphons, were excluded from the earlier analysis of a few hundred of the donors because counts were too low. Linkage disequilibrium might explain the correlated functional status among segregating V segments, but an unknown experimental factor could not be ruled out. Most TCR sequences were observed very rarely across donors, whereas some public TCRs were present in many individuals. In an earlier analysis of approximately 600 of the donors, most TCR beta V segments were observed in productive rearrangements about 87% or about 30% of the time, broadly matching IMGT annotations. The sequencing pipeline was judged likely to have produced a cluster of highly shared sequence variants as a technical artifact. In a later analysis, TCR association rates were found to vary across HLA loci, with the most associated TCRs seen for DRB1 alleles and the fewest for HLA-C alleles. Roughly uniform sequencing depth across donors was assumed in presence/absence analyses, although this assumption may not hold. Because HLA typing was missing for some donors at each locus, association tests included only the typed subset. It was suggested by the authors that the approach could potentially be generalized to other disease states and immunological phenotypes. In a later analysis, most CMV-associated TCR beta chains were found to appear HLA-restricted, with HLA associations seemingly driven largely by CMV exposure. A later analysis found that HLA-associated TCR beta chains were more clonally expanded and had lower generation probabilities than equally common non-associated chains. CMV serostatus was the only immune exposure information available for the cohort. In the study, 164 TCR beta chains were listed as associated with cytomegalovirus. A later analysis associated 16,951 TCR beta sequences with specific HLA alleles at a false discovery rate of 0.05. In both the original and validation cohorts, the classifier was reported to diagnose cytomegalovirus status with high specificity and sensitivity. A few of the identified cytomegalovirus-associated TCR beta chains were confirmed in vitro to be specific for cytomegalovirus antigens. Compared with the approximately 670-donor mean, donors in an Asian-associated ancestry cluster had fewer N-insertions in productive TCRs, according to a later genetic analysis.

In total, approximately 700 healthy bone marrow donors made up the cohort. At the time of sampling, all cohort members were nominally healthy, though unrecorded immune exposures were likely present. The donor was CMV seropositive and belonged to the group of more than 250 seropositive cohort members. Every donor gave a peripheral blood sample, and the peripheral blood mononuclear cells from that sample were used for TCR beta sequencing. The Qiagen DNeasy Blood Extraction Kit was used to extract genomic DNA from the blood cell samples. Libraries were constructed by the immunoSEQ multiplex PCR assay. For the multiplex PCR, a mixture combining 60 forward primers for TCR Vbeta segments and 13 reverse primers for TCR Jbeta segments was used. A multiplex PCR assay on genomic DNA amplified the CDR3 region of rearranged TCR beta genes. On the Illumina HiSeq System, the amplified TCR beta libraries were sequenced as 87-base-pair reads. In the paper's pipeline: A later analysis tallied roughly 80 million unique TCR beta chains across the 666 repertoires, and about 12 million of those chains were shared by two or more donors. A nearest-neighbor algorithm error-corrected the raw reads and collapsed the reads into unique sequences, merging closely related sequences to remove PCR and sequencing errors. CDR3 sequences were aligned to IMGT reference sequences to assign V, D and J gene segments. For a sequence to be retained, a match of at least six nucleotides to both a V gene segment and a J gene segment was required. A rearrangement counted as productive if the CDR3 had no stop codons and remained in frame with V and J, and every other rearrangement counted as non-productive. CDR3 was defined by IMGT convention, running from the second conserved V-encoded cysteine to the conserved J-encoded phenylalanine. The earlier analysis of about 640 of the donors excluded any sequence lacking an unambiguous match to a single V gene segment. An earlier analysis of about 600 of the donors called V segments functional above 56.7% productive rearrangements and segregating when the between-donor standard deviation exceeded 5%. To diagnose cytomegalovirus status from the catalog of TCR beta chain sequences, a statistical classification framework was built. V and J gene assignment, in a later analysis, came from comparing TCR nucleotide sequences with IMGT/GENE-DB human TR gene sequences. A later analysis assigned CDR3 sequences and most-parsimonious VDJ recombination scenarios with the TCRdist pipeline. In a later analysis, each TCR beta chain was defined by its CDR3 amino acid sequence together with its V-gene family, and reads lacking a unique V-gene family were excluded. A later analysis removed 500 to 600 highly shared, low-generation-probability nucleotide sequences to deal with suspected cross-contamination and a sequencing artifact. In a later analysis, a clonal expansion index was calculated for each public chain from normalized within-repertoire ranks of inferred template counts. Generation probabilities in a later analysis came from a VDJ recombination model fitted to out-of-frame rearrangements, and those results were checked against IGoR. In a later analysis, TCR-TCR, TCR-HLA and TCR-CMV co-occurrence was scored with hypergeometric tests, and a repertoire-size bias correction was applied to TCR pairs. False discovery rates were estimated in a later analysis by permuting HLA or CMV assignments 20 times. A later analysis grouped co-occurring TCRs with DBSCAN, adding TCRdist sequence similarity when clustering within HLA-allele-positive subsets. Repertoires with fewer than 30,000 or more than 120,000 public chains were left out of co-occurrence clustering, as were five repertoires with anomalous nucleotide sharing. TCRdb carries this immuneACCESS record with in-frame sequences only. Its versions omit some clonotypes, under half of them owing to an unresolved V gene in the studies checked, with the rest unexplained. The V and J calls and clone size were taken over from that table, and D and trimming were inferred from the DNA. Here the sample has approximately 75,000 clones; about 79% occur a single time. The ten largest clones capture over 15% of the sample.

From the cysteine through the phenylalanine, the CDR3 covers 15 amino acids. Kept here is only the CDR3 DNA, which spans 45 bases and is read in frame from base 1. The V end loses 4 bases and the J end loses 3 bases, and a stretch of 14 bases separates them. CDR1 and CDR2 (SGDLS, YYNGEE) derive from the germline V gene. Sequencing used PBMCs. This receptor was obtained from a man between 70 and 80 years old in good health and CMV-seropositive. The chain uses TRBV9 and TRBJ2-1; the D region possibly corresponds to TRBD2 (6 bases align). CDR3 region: CASSPGGGVYNEQFF. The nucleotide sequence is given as TGTGCCAGCAGCCCCGGAGGCGGGGTCTACAATGAGCAGTTCTTC.